These 12 T cell receptor beta chains came from one sample sequenced in a study of cytomegalovirus exposure and HLA in healthy donors. 13 Jbeta primers and 60 Vbeta primers were used for the PCR. Produced via immunoSEQ multiplex PCR; TCRdb's table is partial and in-frame only. The sample comprises approximately 160,000 clones, around 68% of which are singletons, and around 2.8% rests with the top ten. The sequenced sample consisted of PBMCs. These receptors all stem from a middle-aged woman in good health and CMV-seropositive.

CDR3 protein: CASNYRVGATEAFF. In nucleotides, the CDR3 is TGTGCCAGCAACTACAGGGTGGGGGCTACTGAAGCTTTCTTT. The chain has TRBV6-5 and TRBJ1-1, with D possibly matching TRBD1 (6 bases). Germline assignment: CDR1 MNHEY and CDR2 SVGAGI. The V end was cut by 7 bases, the J end by 5 bases, with 17 bases between. The CDR3 contains 14 residues.

The rearrangement joins TRBV10-2 to TRBJ1-2, with 7 nucleotides matching TRBD1. Germline assignment: CDR1 WSHSY and CDR2 SAAADI. The CDR3 covers 11 residues. V was pared by 8 bases and J by 6 bases, with 3 bases of the junction left unmatched. DNA of the CDR3: TGCGCCAGCGGAGGGACAGATGGCTACACCTTC. This codes for CASGGTDGYTF.

The gene calls are TRBV19 and TRBJ2-5; the match to TRBD1 covers 9 bases. The CDR3 extends over 16 amino acids. In germline, CDR1 is LNHDA, CDR2 SQIVND (reference sequence). V shed 3 bases, J shed 4 bases, and the junction held 9 bases outside the gene matches. CDR3 DNA sequence: TGTGCCAGTAGTATCCCAGGACAGGGGTTAGGAGAGACCCAGTACTTC. Protein: CASSIPGQGLGETQYF.

The chain has TRBV19 and TRBJ2-2; 7 bases align to TRBD2. V trimming: 5 bases; J trimming: 1 base; junction bases outside the gene matches: 10. Germline CDR1 and CDR2: LNHDA and SQIVND (reference sequence). CDR3 size: 17 residues. The CDR3 DNA sequence: TGTGCCAGTAGTGGCCTCCGGGGGGTCTTGAACACCGGGGAGCTGTTTTTT. Translating it yields CASSGLRGVLNTGELFF.

This chain uses TRBV6-5 with TRBJ2-3, with 11 bases aligning to TRBD2. V lost 4 bases and J lost 7; bases outside the gene matches: 7. CDR3 size: 15 residues. Germline V CDR1 and CDR2: MNHEY, SVGAGI. This chain's CDR3 is CASSSTASGGYTQYF. Here the CDR3 DNA reads TGTGCCAGCAGTTCGACGGCTAGCGGGGGGTATACGCAGTATTTT.

Only a few counts were recorded for this clone. The chain has TRBV29-1 and TRBJ1-2; 10 bases map to TRBD1. This CDR3 is built from 15 residues. With 6 bases clipped from V and 5 bases from J, the junction kept 12 bases outside the gene matches. The germline V gene has CDR1 SQVTM and CDR2 ANQGSEA. The CDR3 DNA sequence: TGCAGCGTCACACGGGACAGGGGTACGGATTATGGCTACACCTTC. The encoded protein is CSVTRDRGTDYGYTF.

This clone was observed a few times. This chain joins TRBV5-1 and TRBJ2-5; TRBD2 matches 8 bases. The junction had 11 bases not matched to a gene; V was cut back by 2 bases and J by 2 bases. The CDR3 has 17 amino acids. Germline CDR1 SGHRS, CDR2 YFSETQ. CDR3 DNA sequence: TGCGCCAGCAGCTTAGAAGGGGTAGCGGGGTATCAAGAGACCCAGTACTTC. Encoded protein: CASSLEGVAGYQETQYF.

This chain connects TRBV6-5 to TRBJ2-1; tentatively, D is TRBD1 (6 bases). The CDR3 extends over 16 amino acids. The germline gives CDR1 MNHEY, CDR2 SVGAGI. V was cut by 6 bases and J by 1 base, with 16 bases left in between. The CDR3 reads CASSYGYRVSYNEQFF. CDR3 in DNA: TGTGCCAGCAGCTACGGGTACAGGGTTTCCTACAATGAGCAGTTCTTC.

The rearrangement uses TRBV5-1 and TRBJ2-5, with 8 bases fitting TRBD1. CDR1 and CDR2 (germline): SGHRS, YFSETQ. V shed 4 bases, J shed 4 bases, and the junction held 6 bases outside the gene matches. The CDR3 length is 14 residues. The CDR3 sequence is CASSPGQELETQYF. The CDR3 DNA is TGCGCCAGCAGCCCGGGACAGGAACTAGAGACCCAGTACTTC.

This clone was observed a single time. The chain carries TRBV4-3 and TRBJ1-5, with TRBD1 as a possible D gene (5 bases). V was trimmed by 8 bases and J by 6 bases, leaving 14 bases between them. The length of the CDR3 is 13 residues. The V gene's germline CDR1 is LGHNA and CDR2 YSLEER. The CDR3 nucleotides read TGCGCCAGCGGATCGAACGGGGGTCAGCCCCAGCATTTT. It codes for CASGSNGGQPQHF.

This rearrangement joins TRBV7-9 to TRBJ2-7; 10 nucleotides match TRBD2. Germline trimming cut 3 bases from V and 5 bases from J; bases unmatched to any gene: 10. This CDR3 has 16 amino acids. CDR1 SEHNR and CDR2 FQNEAQ come from the germline V gene (reference sequence). In nucleotides, the CDR3 is TGTGCCAGCAGCTTTGGGAAGGCTAGCGGGGGCCACGAGCAGTACTTC. Translated, it gives CASSFGKASGGHEQYF.

This clone was counted a few times. The CDR3 sequence is CASSLGQNTEAFF. CDR3 coding DNA: TGTGCCAGCAGCTTAGGACAGAACACTGAAGCTTTCTTT. This sequence joins TRBV11-3 and TRBJ1-1; D is unclear. This CDR3 comprises 13 residues. V was shortened by 1 base and J by 1 base, with 4 bases between the two germline ends. Germline V gene sequence: CDR1 SGHNT, CDR2 YENEEA.